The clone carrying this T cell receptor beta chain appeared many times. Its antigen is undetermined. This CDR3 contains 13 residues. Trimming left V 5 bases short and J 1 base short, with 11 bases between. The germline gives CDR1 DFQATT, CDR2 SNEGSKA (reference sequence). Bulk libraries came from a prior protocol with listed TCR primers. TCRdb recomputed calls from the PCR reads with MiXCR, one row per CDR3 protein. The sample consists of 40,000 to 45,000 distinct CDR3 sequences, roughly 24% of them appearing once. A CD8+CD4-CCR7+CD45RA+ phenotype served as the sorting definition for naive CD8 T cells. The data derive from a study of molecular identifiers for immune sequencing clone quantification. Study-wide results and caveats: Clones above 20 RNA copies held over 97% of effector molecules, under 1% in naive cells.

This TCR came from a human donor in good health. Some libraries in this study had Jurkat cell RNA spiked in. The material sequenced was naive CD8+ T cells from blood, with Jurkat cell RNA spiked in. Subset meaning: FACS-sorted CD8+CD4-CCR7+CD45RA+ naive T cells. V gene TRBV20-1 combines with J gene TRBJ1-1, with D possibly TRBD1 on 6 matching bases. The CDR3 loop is CSAPGTTNTEAFF. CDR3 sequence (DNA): TGCAGTGCTCCCGGGACAACGAACACTGAAGCTTTCTTT.